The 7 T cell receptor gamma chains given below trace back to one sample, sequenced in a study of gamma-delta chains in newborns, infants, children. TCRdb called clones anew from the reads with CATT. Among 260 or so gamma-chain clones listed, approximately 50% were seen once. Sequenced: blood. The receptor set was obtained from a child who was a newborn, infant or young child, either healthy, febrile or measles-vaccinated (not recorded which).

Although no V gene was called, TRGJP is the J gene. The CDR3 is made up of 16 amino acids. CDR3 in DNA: TGTGCCTTGTGGGAGCTTCAAGAGTTGGGCAAAAAAATCAAGGTATTT. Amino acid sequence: CALWELQELGKKIKVF.

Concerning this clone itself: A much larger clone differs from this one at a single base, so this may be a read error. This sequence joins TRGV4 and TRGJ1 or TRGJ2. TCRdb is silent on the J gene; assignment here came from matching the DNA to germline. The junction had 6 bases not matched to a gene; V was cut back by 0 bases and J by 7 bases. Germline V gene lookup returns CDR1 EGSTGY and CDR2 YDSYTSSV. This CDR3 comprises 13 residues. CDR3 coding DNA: TGTGCCACCTGGGATGGGGTGGGCTATAAGAAACTCTTT. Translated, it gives CATWDGVGYKKLF.

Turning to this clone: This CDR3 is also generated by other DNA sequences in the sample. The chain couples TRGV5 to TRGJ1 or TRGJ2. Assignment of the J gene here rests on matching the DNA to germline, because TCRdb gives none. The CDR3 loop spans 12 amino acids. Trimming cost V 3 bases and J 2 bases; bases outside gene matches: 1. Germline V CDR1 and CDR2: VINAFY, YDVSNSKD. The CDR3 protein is CATWDHYYKKLF. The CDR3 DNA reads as TGTGCCACCTGGGACCATTATTATAAGAAACTCTTT.

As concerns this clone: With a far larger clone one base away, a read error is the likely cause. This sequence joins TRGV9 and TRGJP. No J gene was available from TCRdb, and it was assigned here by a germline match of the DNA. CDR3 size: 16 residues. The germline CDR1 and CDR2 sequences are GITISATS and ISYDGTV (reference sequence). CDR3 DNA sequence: TGTGCCTTGTGGGAGGTGCAAGAGTTGGGCAAAAAAAACAAGGTATTT. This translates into CALWEVQELGKKNKVF.

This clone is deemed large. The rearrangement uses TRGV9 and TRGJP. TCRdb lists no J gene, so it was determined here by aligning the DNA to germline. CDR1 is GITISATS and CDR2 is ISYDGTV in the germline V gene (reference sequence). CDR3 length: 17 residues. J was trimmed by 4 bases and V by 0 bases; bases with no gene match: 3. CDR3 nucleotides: TGTGCCTTGTGGGAGGTGCCCCAAGAGTTGGGCAAAAAAATCAAGGTATTT. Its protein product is CALWEVPQELGKKIKVF.

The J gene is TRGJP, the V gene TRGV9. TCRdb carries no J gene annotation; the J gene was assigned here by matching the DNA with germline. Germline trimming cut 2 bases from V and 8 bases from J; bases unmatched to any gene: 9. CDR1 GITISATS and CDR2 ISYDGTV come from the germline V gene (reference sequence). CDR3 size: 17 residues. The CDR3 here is CALWEGFTKLGKKIKVF. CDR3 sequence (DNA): TGTGCCTTGTGGGAGGGATTTACTAAGTTGGGCAAAAAAATCAAGGTATTT.

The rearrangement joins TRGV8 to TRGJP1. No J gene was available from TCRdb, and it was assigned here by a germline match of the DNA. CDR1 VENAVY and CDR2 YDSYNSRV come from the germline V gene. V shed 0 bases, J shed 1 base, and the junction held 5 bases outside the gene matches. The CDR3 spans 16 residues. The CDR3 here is CATWDRQSTTGWFKIF. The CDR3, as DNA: TGTGCCACCTGGGATAGGCAGAGTACCACTGGTTGGTTCAAGATATTT.